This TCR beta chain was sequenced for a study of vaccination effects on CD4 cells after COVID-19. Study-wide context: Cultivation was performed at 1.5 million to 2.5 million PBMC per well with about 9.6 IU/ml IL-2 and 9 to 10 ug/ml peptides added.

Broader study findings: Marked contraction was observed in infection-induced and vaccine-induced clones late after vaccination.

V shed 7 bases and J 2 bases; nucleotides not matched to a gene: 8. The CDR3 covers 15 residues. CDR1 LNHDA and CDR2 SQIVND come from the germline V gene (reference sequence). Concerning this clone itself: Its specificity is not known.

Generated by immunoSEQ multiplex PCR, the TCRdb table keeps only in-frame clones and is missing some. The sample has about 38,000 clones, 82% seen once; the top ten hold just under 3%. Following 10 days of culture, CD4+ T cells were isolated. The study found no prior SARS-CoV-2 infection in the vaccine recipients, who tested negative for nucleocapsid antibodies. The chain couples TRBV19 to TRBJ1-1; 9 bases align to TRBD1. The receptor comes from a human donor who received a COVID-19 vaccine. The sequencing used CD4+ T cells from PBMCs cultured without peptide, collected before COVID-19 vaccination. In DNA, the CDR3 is TGTGCCAGTACCTTTTGGACAGGGGAAAACACTGAAGCTTTCTTT. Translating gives CASTFWTGENTEAFF.